Listed below are T cell receptor beta chains from one sample, sequenced in a study of CD8 T cells in ankylosing spondylitis. A single record per CDR3 protein comes from TCRdb applying MiXCR to the 5' RACE reads. The top ten clones hold around a fifth of a sample with more than 600,000 distinct CDR3 sequences, 15% to 20% of them seen once. Source material: blood, either unsorted or a sorted T cell fraction (not recorded which). All receptors come from a male donor with ankylosing spondylitis. CDR3s include the opening cysteine and the closing phenylalanine or tryptophan. D genes are given only for firm matches. Clone sizes are given selectively: once, few, many, or a class where the clone is expanded.

V: TRBV29-1
J: TRBJ2-1
D: .
size: many
DNA: TGCAGCGTTGGGGCTAGCGACTACAATGAGCAGTTCTTC
CDR3: CSVGASDYNEQFF

V: TRBV5-1
J: TRBJ1-2
D: TRBD1
size: .
DNA: TGCGCCAGCAGCGACAGGGAAGAGGGCTACACCTTC
CDR3: CASSDREEGYTF

V: TRBV29-1
J: TRBJ2-2
D: .
size: .
DNA: TGCAGCGTTGAACAGGGGAGGACCGGGGAGCTGTTTTTT
CDR3: CSVEQGRTGELFF

V: TRBV6-1
J: TRBJ1-4
D: .
size: .
DNA: TGTGCCAGCAGTGAAGTATGGACTAATGAAAAACTGTTTTTT
CDR3: CASSEVWTNEKLFF

V: TRBV27
J: TRBJ2-5
D: TRBD2
size: few
DNA: TGTGCCAGCCCTTGTTTTAGCGGGATGGAGGCCTACCAAGAGACCCAGTACTTC
CDR3: CASPCFSGMEAYQETQYF

V: TRBV25-1
J: TRBJ1-4
D: .
size: .
DNA: TGTGCCAGCAGTGAAACTATTAAGGGGCGGGCTAATGAAAAACTGTTTTTT
CDR3: CASSETIKGRANEKLFF

V: TRBV29-1
J: TRBJ2-3
D: .
size: few
DNA: TGCAGCCATGTTCCAGTAGTTACAGATACGCAGTATTTT
CDR3: CSHVPVVTDTQYF

V: TRBV10-3
J: TRBJ2-3
D: TRBD2
size: once
DNA: TGTGCCATCAGTGTTCCTAGCGGGGGGGCCGTAGGAGATACGCAGTATTTT
CDR3: CAISVPSGGAVGDTQYF

V: TRBV4-2
J: TRBJ1-3
D: .
size: .
DNA: TGTGCCAGCAGCCAAGACCGAGGACAAGCTGGAAACACCATATATTTT
CDR3: CASSQDRGQAGNTIYF

V: TRBV18
J: TRBJ1-1
D: .
size: few
DNA: TGTGCCAGCTCACCTATACAGGGCGGTTGGACTGAAGCTTTCTTT
CDR3: CASSPIQGGWTEAFF

V: TRBV20-1
J: TRBJ2-3
D: TRBD2
size: .
DNA: TGCAGTGCTAGGAAGGGGCTAGCGGGGTATAGCACAGATACGCAGTATTTT
CDR3: CSARKGLAGYSTDTQYF

V: TRBV5-1
J: TRBJ2-7
D: .
size: many
DNA: TGCGCCAGCAGCTTGGGGGGGCGCGAAGAGCAGTACTTC
CDR3: CASSLGGREEQYF

V: TRBV28
J: TRBJ2-3
D: .
size: few
DNA: TGTGCCAACCAGGCACAACGCACAGATACGCAGTATTTT
CDR3: CANQAQRTDTQYF

V: TRBV7-2
J: TRBJ1-1
D: TRBD1
size: few
DNA: TGTGCCAGCAGGCTAACAGGGGTAGGTGAAGCTTTCTTT
CDR3: CASRLTGVGEAFF

V: TRBV28
J: TRBJ1-1
D: .
size: few
DNA: TGTGCCAGCAGTTTAGATTTCAACACTGAAGCTTTCTTT
CDR3: CASSLDFNTEAFF

V: TRBV6-2/TRBV6-3
J: TRBJ2-7
D: .
size: .
DNA: TGTGCCAGCAGTCCAACCAGGACTCACTCCTACGAGCAGTACTTC
CDR3: CASSPTRTHSYEQYF

V: TRBV7-9
J: TRBJ2-2
D: TRBD1
size: few
DNA: TGTGCCAGCAGCTACATTTCCAGGGGGCGAAACACCGGGGAGCTGTTTTTT
CDR3: CASSYISRGRNTGELFF

V: TRBV28
J: TRBJ2-1
D: TRBD1
size: many
DNA: TGTGCCAGCATACAGGGGGGATCGGACAATGAGCAGTTCTTC
CDR3: CASIQGGSDNEQFF

V: TRBV12-3/TRBV12-4
J: TRBJ2-1
D: .
size: .
DNA: TGTGCCAGCAGTTTGGGATCTGGGTCGGAGCAGTTCTTC
CDR3: CASSLGSGSEQFF

V: TRBV5-1
J: TRBJ2-1
D: .
size: .
DNA: TGCGCCAGCAGCGTGGTCCAGAGCGATGAGCAGTTCTTC
CDR3: CASSVVQSDEQFF

V: TRBV6-2/TRBV6-3
J: TRBJ2-3
D: TRBD2
size: .
DNA: TGTGCCAGCCTTAGCGGGGGGGTTGGAGATACGCAGTATTTT
CDR3: CASLSGGVGDTQYF

V: TRBV2
J: TRBJ1-3
D: .
size: .
DNA: TGTGCAGTCGGAGCAGGCGGAAACACCATATATTTT
CDR3: CAVGAGGNTIYF

V: TRBV29-1
J: TRBJ1-2
D: TRBD1
size: few
DNA: TGCAGCGTTTCGGACAGGGATGGCTATGGCTACACCTTC
CDR3: CSVSDRDGYGYTF

V: TRBV24-1
J: TRBJ2-3
D: .
size: few
DNA: TGTGCCACCAGTGAGATAAGTGAGGGGCCTTCAGATACGCAGTATTTT
CDR3: CATSEISEGPSDTQYF

V: TRBV7-2
J: TRBJ1-6
D: .
size: .
DNA: TGTGCCAGCAGCAAGGGACGGAGGGAGTCACCCCTCCACTTT
CDR3: CASSKGRRESPLHF

V: TRBV12-3/TRBV12-4
J: TRBJ2-7
D: .
size: .
DNA: TGTGCCAGCAGCCCCCAGGGCCAACCCTACGAGCAGTACTTC
CDR3: CASSPQGQPYEQYF

V: TRBV19
J: TRBJ2-7
D: TRBD1
size: .
DNA: TGTGCCAGTGGCAGCAGCGTGACAGGGATCGAGCAGTACTTC
CDR3: CASGSSVTGIEQYF

V: TRBV12-3/TRBV12-4
J: TRBJ1-3
D: .
size: few
DNA: TGTGCCAGCAGTTCTGTGGGGGCTTGGGGAAACACCATATATTTT
CDR3: CASSSVGAWGNTIYF

V: TRBV3-1
J: TRBJ2-7
D: TRBD1
size: .
DNA: TGTGCCAGCAGCCAGGGCCCCGGACAGGGATTCTACGAGCAGTACTTC
CDR3: CASSQGPGQGFYEQYF

V: TRBV7-7
J: TRBJ2-7
D: TRBD2
size: few
DNA: TGTGCTAGCAGCCCTGGACTAGCGGGGGGAAGCTACGAGCAGTACTTC
CDR3: CASSPGLAGGSYEQYF

V: TRBV30
J: TRBJ2-7
D: .
size: .
DNA: TGTGCCTGGGGGACGCAGGGGACGGGCTACGAGCAGTACTTC
CDR3: CAWGTQGTGYEQYF

V: TRBV12-3/TRBV12-4
J: TRBJ2-1
D: .
size: many
DNA: TGTGCCAGCAGCATCGGACAGTCCTACAATGAGCAGTTCTTC
CDR3: CASSIGQSYNEQFF

V: TRBV4-1
J: TRBJ1-1
D: .
size: .
DNA: TGCGCCGGGGCACTTAACATGAACACTGAAGCTTTCTTT
CDR3: CAGALNMNTEAFF

V: TRBV28
J: TRBJ1-1
D: TRBD1
size: .
DNA: TGTGCCAGCAGGCGATACGGACAGGAGGGTGAAGCTTTCTTT
CDR3: CASRRYGQEGEAFF

V: TRBV6-2/TRBV6-3
J: TRBJ2-7
D: TRBD2
size: few
DNA: TGTGCCAGCAGATCCGGAGCGGGGAGCTCCTACGAGCAGTACTTC
CDR3: CASRSGAGSSYEQYF

V: TRBV6-5
J: TRBJ2-7
D: TRBD1
size: many
DNA: TGTGCCAGCAGTTCAACTCGGACAGGCTACGAGCAGTACTTC
CDR3: CASSSTRTGYEQYF

V: TRBV12-3/TRBV12-4
J: TRBJ2-1
D: .
size: many
DNA: TGTGCCAGCAGTTTTGGCGGGGTCACCAGTGAGCAGTTCTTC
CDR3: CASSFGGVTSEQFF

V: TRBV10-3
J: TRBJ2-7
D: .
size: .
DNA: TGTGCCATCAGTGAGTCCGTTCGGGACGAGCAGTACTTC
CDR3: CAISESVRDEQYF